This TCR beta chain was retrieved from a study of graft-versus-host responses after intestinal transplantation. The overall study: Isolated intestinal, liver-intestinal, or multivisceral transplants were what recipients had. Anti-thymocyte globulin served as induction for all recipients, who then took tacrolimus and steroids for about three years. Overall study findings and caveats: Early post-transplant HvG declines tracked with peak circulating GvH clone levels. GvH clones turned up in recipient marrow; some had shown up first in ileum or blood.

This CDR3 is built from 17 residues. V dropped 4 bases and J dropped 0 bases, with 16 bases sitting between them. Germline values: CDR1 SGHRS, CDR2 YFSETQ. The table came from immunoSEQ multiplex PCR; TCRdb's copy has only in-frame clones and leaves some out. The sample carries tens of thousands of clones, over 85% recorded once. As concerns this clone: Its antigen is not known.

This clonotype was obtained from a human donor who was the organ donor for an intestinal transplant. This sample comprised unstimulated CD8+ T cells sorted from spleen or lymph node cells, obtained before transplant. The V call is TRBV5-1, the J call TRBJ2-2, with TRBD2 as a possible D gene (6 bases). CDR3 sequence reads: CASSIPRGSANTGELFF. Written as DNA, the CDR3 is TGCGCCAGCAGCATTCCTCGGGGGAGCGCGAACACCGGGGAGCTGTTTTTT.